This paragraph reports one T cell receptor (beta chain). This entry belongs to a study of blood T cell repertoires in COVID-19. Study as a whole: Spain, Italy and the United States supplied samples that represented acute and convalescent COVID-19. T cells, B-cell-depleted T cells, or PBMCs provided the cDNA or gDNA that served as material.

Germline V gene data show CDR1 as SNHLY and CDR2 as FYNNEI. The CDR3 runs to 13 residues. Trimming removed 4 bases at V and 0 bases at J, with 4 bases between. In the study's own analysis: How many nucleated cells were present was estimated from reference gene primer amplification. Produced via immunoSEQ multiplex PCR; TCRdb's table is partial and in-frame only. The V and J calls and the clone size are those of that table, but D and trimming were determined from the DNA. The sample holds tens of thousands of clones; around 88% are singletons and the top ten take about a quarter. This TCR derives from a human donor with active COVID-19. The donor label of this sample is uncertain. The chain has TRBV2 and TRBJ1-5; the D is unclear. Specimen: peripheral blood. The CDR3 reads CASSVASNQPQHF. The CDR3 DNA follows: TGTGCCAGCAGTGTGGCTAGCAATCAGCCCCAGCATTTT.